The TCR beta chain described here comes from a study of Tregs in tolerant kidney transplant recipients. Study in general: FACS sorting followed an approximately six-day coculture of CFSE-labeled recipient PBMCs with irradiated graft donor PBMCs.

The germline CDR1 and CDR2 sequences are LGHNA and YNFKEQ. The CDR3 covers 13 residues. The V end was cut by 4 bases, the J end by 10 bases, with 16 bases between. For this clone: As yet, its antigen is unknown.

TCRdb's copy holds only in-frame clones and misses some; the assay was immunoSEQ multiplex PCR. The sample holds fewer than 5,000 clones, roughly 42% seen once. Study results and limitations: Activated donor B cell expansion appeared to reveal the most relevant donor-specific TCRbeta repertoire. Findings come from small patient numbers and require larger validation. No direct test of biological reproducibility was done here.

The receptor was isolated from a human donor in good health. Sequenced material: CD8+ T cells from blood cultured with allogeneic cells. The gene calls are TRBV4-2 and TRBJ1-1; D possibly corresponds to TRBD1 (6 bases). The CDR3 region has the DNA TGTGCCAGCAGCCCCAGGAACGGGGGCATAGCTTTCTTT. It yields the protein CASSPRNGGIAFF.